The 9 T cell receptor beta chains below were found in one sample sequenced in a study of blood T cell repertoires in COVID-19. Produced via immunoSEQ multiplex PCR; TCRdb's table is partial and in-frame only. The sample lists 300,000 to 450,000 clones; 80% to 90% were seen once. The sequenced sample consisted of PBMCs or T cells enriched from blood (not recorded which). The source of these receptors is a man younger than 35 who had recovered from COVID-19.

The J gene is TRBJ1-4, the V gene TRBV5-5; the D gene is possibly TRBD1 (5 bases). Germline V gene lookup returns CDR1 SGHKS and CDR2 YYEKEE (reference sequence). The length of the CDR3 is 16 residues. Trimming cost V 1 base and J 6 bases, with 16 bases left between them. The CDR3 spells CASSLQVRTTYEKLFF. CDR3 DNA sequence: TGTGCCAGCAGCTTGCAAGTTCGGACAACATATGAAAAACTGTTTTTT.

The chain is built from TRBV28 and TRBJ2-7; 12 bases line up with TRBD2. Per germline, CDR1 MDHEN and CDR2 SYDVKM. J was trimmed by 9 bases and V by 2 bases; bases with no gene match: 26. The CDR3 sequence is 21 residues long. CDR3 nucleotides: TGTGCCAGCAGTTTAACTCGCCATTCTAGCGGGAGGGCCCCGGGTCTGTTGGGGCAGTACTTC. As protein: CASSLTRHSSGRAPGLLGQYF.

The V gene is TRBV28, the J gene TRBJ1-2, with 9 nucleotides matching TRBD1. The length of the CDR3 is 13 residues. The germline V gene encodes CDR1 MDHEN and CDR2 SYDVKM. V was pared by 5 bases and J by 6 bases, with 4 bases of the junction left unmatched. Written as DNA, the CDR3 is TGTGCCAGCAGTCGGGACAGGGATAATGGCTACACCTTC. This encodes CASSRDRDNGYTF.

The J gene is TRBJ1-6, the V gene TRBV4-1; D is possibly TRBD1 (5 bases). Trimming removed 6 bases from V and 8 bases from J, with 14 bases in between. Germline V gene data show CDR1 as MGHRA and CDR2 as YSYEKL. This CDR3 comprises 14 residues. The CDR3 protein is CASSRAGGDSPLHF. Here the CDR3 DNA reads TGCGCCAGCAGTCGGGCGGGGGGAGATTCACCCCTCCACTTT.

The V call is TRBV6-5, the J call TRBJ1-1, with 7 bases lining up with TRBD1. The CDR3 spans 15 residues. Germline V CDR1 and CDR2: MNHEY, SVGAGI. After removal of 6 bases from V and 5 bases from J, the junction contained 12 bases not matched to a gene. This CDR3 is CASSRLQGTRTEAFF. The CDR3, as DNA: TGTGCCAGCAGCCGACTACAGGGGACGAGGACTGAAGCTTTCTTT.

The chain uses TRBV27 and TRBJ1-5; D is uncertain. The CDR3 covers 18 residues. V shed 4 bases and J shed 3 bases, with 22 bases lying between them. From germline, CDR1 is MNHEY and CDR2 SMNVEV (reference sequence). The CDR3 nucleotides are TGTGCCAGCAGTTCCCATCACCCGGGGAGGCATTTCAATCAGCCCCAGCATTTT. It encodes CASSSHHPGRHFNQPQHF.

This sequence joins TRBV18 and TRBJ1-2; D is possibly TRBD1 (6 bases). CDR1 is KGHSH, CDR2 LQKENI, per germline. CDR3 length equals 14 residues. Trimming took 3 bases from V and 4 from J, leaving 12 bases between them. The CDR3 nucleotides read TGTGCCAGCTCACCGGGGGCGCGTTCCTATGGCTACACCTTC. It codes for CASSPGARSYGYTF.

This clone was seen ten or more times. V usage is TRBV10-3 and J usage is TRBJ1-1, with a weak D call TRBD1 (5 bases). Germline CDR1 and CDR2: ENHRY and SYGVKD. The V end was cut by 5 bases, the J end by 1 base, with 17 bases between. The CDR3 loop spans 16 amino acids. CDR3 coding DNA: TGTGCCATCAGTAGAGGAACCTCAAGGGGGAACACTGAAGCTTTCTTT. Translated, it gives CAISRGTSRGNTEAFF.

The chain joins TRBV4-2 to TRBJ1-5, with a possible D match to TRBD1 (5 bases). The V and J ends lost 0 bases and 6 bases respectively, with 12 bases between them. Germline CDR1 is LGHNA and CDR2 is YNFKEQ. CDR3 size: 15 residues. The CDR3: CASSQDGGLGQPQHF. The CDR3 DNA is TGTGCCAGCAGCCAAGACGGGGGATTGGGTCAGCCCCAGCATTTT.